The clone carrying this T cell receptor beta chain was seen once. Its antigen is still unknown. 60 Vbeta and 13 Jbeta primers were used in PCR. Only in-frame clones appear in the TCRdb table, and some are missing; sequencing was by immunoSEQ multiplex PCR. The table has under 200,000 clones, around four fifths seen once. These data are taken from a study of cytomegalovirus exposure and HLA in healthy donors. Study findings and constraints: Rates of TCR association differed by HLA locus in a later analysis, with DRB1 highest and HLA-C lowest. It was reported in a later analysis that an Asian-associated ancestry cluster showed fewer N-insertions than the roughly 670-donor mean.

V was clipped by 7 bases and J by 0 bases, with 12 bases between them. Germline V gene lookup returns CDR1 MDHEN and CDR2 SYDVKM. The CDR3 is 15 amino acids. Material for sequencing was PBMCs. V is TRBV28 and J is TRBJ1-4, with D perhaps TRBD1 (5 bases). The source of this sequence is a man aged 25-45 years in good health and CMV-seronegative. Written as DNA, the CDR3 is TGTGCCAGCATCGGAGGGGATGCAACTAATGAAAAACTGTTTTTT. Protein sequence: CASIGGDATNEKLFF.